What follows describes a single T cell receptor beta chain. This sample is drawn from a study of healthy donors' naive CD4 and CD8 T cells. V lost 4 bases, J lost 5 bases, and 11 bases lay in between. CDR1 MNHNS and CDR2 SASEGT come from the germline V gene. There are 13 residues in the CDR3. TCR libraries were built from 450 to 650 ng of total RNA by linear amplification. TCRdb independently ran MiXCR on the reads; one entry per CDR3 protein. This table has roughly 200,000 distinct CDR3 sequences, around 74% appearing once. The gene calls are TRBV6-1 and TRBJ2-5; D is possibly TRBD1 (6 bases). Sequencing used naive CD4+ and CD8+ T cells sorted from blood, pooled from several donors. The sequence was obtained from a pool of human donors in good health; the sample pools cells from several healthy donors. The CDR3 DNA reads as TGTGCCAGCAGTGTTGGGGGCTTGGAGACCCAGTACTTC. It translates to CASSVGGLETQYF.